This T cell receptor (beta chain) was recovered during a study of OX40 agonist ivuxolimab in advanced cancers. Study background: The study gave patients intravenous ivuxolimab at 0.01 to 10 mg/kg every 2 weeks.

Points on this clone: As yet, its antigen is unknown.

Study observations and caveats: Blood T cells, both CD4+ and CD8+, expanded clonally by week 6 at 0.1 to 3.0 mg/kg. Certain nonresponding patients likewise had low normalized T-cell clonal expansion.

The CDR3 contains 14 residues. In germline, CDR1 is MDHEN, CDR2 SYDVKM. The V end was cut by 2 bases, the J end by 7 bases, with 14 bases between. This table comes from immunoSEQ multiplex PCR, and its TCRdb copy is limited to in-frame clones, with some not included. The sample shows about 73,000 clones, 80% to 90% of them seen only once. This sample comprised CD4+ or CD8+ T cells sorted from blood, obtained in a trial of the OX40 agonist ivuxolimab. This chain joins TRBV28 and TRBJ2-5, with D perhaps matching TRBD2 (6 bases). This clonotype was sampled from an adult with an advanced solid tumor such as melanoma, head and neck, liver or kidney cancer. This chain's CDR3 is CASSLGGMRGTQYF. For the CDR3, the DNA is TGTGCCAGCAGTTTAGGGGGGATGCGAGGGACCCAGTACTTC.